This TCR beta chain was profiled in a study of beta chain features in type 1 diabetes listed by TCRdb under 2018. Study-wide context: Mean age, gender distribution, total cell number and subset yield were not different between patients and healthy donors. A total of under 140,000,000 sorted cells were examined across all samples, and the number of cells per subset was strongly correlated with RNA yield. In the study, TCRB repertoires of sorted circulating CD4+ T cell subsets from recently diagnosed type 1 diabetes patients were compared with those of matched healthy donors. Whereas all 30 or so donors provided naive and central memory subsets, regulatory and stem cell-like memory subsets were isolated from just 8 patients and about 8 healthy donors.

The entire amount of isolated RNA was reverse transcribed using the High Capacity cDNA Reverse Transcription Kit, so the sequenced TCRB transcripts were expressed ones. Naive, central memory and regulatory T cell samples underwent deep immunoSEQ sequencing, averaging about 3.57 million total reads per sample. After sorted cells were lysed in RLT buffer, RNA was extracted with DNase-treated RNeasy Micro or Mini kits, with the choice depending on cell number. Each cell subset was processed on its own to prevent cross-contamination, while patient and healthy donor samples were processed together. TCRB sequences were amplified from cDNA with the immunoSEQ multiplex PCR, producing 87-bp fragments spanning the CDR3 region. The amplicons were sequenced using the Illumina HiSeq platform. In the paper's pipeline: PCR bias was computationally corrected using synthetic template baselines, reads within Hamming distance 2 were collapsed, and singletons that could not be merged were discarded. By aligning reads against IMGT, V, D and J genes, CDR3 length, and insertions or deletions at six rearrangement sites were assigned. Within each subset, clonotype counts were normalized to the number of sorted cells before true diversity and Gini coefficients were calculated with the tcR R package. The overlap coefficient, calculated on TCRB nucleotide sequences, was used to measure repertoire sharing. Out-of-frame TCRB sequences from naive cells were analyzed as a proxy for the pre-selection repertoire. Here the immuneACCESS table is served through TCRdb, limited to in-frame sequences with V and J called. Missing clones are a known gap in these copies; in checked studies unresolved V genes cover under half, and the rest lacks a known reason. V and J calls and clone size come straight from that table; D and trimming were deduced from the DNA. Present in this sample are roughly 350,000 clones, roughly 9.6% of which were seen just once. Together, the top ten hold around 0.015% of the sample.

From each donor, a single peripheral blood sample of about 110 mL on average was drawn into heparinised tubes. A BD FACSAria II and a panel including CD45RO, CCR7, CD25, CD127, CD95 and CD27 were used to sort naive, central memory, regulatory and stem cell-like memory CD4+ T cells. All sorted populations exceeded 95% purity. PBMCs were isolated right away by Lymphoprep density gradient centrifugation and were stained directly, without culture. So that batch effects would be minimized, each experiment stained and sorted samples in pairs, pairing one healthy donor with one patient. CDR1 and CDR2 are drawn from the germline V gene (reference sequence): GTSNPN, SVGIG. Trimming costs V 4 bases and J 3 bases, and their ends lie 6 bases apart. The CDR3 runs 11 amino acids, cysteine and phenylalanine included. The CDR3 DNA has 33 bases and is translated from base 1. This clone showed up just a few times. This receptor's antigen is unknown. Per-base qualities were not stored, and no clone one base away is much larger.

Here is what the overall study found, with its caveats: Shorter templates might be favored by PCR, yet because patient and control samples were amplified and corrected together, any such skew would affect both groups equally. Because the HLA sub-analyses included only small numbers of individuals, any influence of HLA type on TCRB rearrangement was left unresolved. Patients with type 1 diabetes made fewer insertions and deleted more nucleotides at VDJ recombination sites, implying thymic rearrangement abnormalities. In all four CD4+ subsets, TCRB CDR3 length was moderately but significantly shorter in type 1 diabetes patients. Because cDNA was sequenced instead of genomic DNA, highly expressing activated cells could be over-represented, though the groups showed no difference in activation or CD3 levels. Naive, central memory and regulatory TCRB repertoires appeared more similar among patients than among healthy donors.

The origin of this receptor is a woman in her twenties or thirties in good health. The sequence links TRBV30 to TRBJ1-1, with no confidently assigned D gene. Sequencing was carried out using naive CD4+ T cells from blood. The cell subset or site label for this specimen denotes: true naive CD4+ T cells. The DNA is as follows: TGTGCCTGGACGAGCCACACTGAAGCTTTCTTT. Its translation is CAWTSHTEAFF. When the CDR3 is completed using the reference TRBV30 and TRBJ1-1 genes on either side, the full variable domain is SQTIHQWPATLVQPVGSPLSLECTVEGTSNPNLYWYRQAAGRGLQLLFYSVGIGQISSEVPQNLSASRPQDRQFILSSKKLLLSDSGFYLCAWTSHTEAFFGQGTRLTVV.